Listed below are T cell receptor beta chains from one sample, sequenced in a study of shared T cell receptors in the human thymus. TCRdb's table, derived via immunoSEQ multiplex PCR, lists solely in-frame clones and lacks some. This sample carries roughly 560,000 clones, around 82% of them seen once, and the ten largest clones take more than 0.01%. These data were also reused for a study on human thymus T cells.

Sample: thymocytes. These receptors all come from a boy younger than two with a congenital heart defect. CDR3s include the opening cysteine and the closing phenylalanine or tryptophan. D genes are given only for firm matches. Some rows have no size entry. The others give once, few or many, or a class for an expanded clone.

NA | TRBD2 | TRBJ2-5 | TRBV4-2 | CASSPPLPSGRRETQYF | TGTGCCAGCAGCCCCCCCCTTCCAAGCGGGAGGAGGGAGACCCAGTACTTC
NA | TRBD1 | TRBJ1-6 | TRBV27 | CASRADRGESPLHF | TGTGCCAGCAGGGCGGACAGGGGAGAATCACCCCTCCACTTT
NA | TRBD2 | TRBJ2-7 | TRBV5-1 | CASSLEREPYEQYF | TGCGCCAGCAGCTTGGAGCGGGAGCCCTACGAGCAGTACTTC
NA | NA | TRBJ2-2 | TRBV28 | CASSPSGILNTGELFF | TGTGCCAGCAGTCCCTCAGGGATCTTGAACACCGGGGAGCTGTTTTTT
NA | TRBD2 | TRBJ2-1 | TRBV5-4 | CASSKLLADSYNEQFF | TGTGCCAGCAGCAAGCTGCTAGCGGACTCCTACAATGAGCAGTTCTTC
NA | TRBD2 | TRBJ2-7 | TRBV27 | CASSGGGLRAYEQYF | TGTGCCAGCAGTGGGGGGGGACTCCGCGCCTACGAGCAGTACTTC
NA | NA | TRBJ1-1 | TRBV27 | CASIDSGRFNTEAFF | TGTGCCAGCATTGATAGCGGACGTTTCAACACTGAAGCTTTCTTT
NA | TRBD1 | TRBJ1-5 | TRBV2 | CASSQEQGSNQPQHF | TGTGCCAGCAGTCAGGAACAGGGGAGCAATCAGCCCCAGCATTTT
NA | NA | TRBJ1-2 | TRBV7-6 | CASSHSGASNYGYTF | TGTGCCAGCAGCCATAGTGGGGCATCTAACTATGGCTACACCTTC
NA | NA | TRBJ2-7 | TRBV6-5 | CASSYGQNRYEQYF | TGTGCCAGCAGTTACGGGCAAAATAGGTACGAGCAGTACTTC
NA | TRBD2 | TRBJ2-3 | TRBV5-1 | CASSGSKASGSPDTQYF | TGCGCCAGCAGCGGGTCGAAGGCTAGCGGGAGCCCAGATACGCAGTATTTT
NA | TRBD1 | TRBJ1-4 | TRBV5-1 | CASSLAGGQGRVNGKLFF | TGCGCCAGCAGCTTGGCCGGGGGACAGGGCCGAGTTAATGGAAAACTGTTTTTT
NA | TRBD2 | TRBJ2-1 | TRBV27 | CASSRLAGGLSYNEQFF | TGTGCCAGCAGCAGACTAGCGGGAGGGCTCTCCTACAATGAGCAGTTCTTC
NA | NA | TRBJ2-5 | TRBV20-1 | CSAGAVETQYF | TGCAGTGCGGGGGCGGTGGAGACCCAGTACTTC
NA | TRBD1 | TRBJ1-2 | TRBV14 | CASSPQGGPNYGYTF | TGTGCCAGCAGCCCCCAGGGGGGCCCTAACTATGGCTACACCTTC
NA | TRBD1 | TRBJ2-7 | TRBV13 | CASSLVSGQGIYEQYF | TGTGCCAGCAGCTTAGTTTCTGGACAGGGAATCTACGAGCAGTACTTC
few | NA | TRBJ2-3 | TRBV10-3 | CAIRPGLTSTDTQYF | TGTGCCATCAGGCCGGGACTGACTAGCACAGATACGCAGTATTTT
NA | TRBD2 | TRBJ2-1 | TRBV7-6 | CASSLASSGRRYNEQFF | TGTGCCAGCAGCTTAGCTTCTAGCGGGAGAAGGTACAATGAGCAGTTCTTC
NA | TRBD2 | TRBJ2-5 | TRBV29-1 | CSAWGFGLAEETQYF | TGCAGCGCCTGGGGTTTTGGACTAGCAGAAGAGACCCAGTACTTC
NA | TRBD1 | TRBJ2-5 | TRBV28 | CASSPRTGPETQYF | TGTGCCAGCAGTCCACGGACAGGACCAGAGACCCAGTACTTC
NA | NA | TRBJ2-7 | TRBV15 | CATSRGGQDLYEQYF | TGTGCCACCAGCAGAGGGGGGCAGGACCTCTACGAGCAGTACTTC
NA | TRBD1 | TRBJ1-1 | TRBV14 | CASSRRGTGELNTEAFF | TGTGCCAGCAGCCGAAGGGGAACAGGGGAGCTGAACACTGAAGCTTTCTTT
NA | TRBD1 | TRBJ2-2 | TRBV6-6 | CASSSYRGKNAGELFF | TGTGCCAGCAGTTCCTACAGGGGGAAAAACGCCGGGGAGCTGTTTTTT
NA | NA | TRBJ1-2 | TRBV4-3 | CASSQDRSSNYGYTF | TGCGCCAGCAGCCAAGATAGGAGCAGTAACTATGGCTACACCTTC
once | TRBD2 | TRBJ2-7 | TRBV5-1 | CASSLAGLGSYEQYF | TGCGCCAGCAGCTTGGCGGGACTAGGATCCTACGAGCAGTACTTC
NA | TRBD2 | TRBJ2-3 | TRBV7-3 | CASSQTPGGGLGPQKGDTQYF | TGTGCCAGCAGCCAAACCCCGGGAGGTGGGCTGGGACCTCAAAAGGGAGATACGCAGTATTTT
few | NA | TRBJ1-2 | TRBV15 | CATNPSESGYGYTF | TGTGCCACCAACCCTTCTGAGTCCGGCTATGGCTACACCTTC
few | TRBD2 | TRBJ2-1 | TRBV10-3 | CAISYRTSGKYNEQFF | TGTGCCATCAGTTACCGGACTAGCGGGAAGTACAATGAGCAGTTCTTC
few | TRBD1 | TRBJ2-5 | TRBV2 | CASSGQGGETQYF | TGTGCCAGCTCTGGACAGGGGGGGGAGACCCAGTACTTC
NA | NA | TRBJ2-7 | TRBV12-5 | CASGLVRGLSAYEQYF | TGTGCTAGTGGTTTGGTACGGGGACTGAGCGCCTACGAGCAGTACTTC
NA | TRBD2 | TRBJ2-7 | TRBV27 | CASSLSFGLAGRVNSYEQYF | TGTGCCAGCAGTTTATCCTTCGGGCTAGCGGGACGGGTTAACTCCTACGAGCAGTACTTC
NA | TRBD2 | TRBJ2-7 | TRBV7-2 | CASSLVVSAGSSYEQYF | TGTGCCAGCAGCTTAGTAGTGTCAGCGGGGAGCTCCTACGAGCAGTACTTC
once | TRBD1 | TRBJ2-1 | TRBV11-2 | CASSPQGDRGGCEQFF | TGTGCCAGCAGCCCCCAGGGGGACAGGGGAGGATGTGAGCAGTTCTTC
NA | NA | TRBJ2-6 | TRBV27 | CASSLGGGPEPPGANVLTF | TGTGCCAGCAGTTTAGGTGGAGGTCCGGAGCCTCCTGGGGCCAACGTCCTGACTTTC
NA | NA | TRBJ2-3 | TRBV11-2 | CASSLDPVRGGGTQYF | TGTGCCAGCAGCTTAGATCCAGTCCGGGGAGGCGGTACGCAGTATTTT
NA | NA | TRBJ2-7 | TRBV7-8 | CASSFGAPYEQYF | TGTGCCAGCAGCTTTGGGGCCCCCTACGAGCAGTACTTC
NA | NA | TRBJ1-1 | TRBV7-7 | CASSRSPGTEAFF | TGTGCTAGCAGCCGCTCCCCGGGCACTGAAGCTTTCTTT
NA | TRBD1 | TRBJ2-3 | TRBV4-2 | CASSQAPPTGVADTQYF | TGTGCCAGCAGCCAAGCCCCCCCGACAGGGGTCGCAGATACGCAGTATTTT
NA | TRBD2 | TRBJ2-1 | TRBV4-3 | CASSQGPSGRAYNEQFF | TGCGCCAGCAGCCAAGGGCCTAGCGGGAGGGCCTACAATGAGCAGTTCTTC